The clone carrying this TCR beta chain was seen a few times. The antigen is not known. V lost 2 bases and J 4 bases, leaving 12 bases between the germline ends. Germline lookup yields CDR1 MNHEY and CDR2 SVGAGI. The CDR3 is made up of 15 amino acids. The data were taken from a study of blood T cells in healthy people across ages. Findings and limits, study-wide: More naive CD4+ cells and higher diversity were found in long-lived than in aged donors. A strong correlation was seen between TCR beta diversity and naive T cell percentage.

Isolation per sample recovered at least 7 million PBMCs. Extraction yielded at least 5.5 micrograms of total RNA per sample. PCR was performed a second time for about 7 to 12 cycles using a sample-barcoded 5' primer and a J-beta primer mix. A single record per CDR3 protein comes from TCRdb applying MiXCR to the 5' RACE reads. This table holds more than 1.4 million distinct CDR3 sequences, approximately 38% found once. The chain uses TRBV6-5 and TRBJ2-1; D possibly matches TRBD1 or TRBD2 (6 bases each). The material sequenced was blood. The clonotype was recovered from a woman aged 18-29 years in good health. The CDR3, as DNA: TGTGCCAGCAGTTACAACGGGGGCGCGTACAATGAGCAGTTCTTC. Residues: CASSYNGGAYNEQFF.